The 23 T cell receptor beta chains listed next were all sequenced from one sample in a study of Tregs in tolerant kidney transplant recipients. Only in-frame clones appear in the TCRdb table, and some are missing; sequencing was by immunoSEQ multiplex PCR. The data show tens of thousands of clones, around nine tenths seen once. Sequencing was performed on CD8+ T cells from blood. Receptors originate from a human donor in good health.

The V and J genes are TRBV7-9 and TRBJ2-7; TRBD2 aligns across 11 bases. The CDR3 length is 15 residues. The trim removed 3 bases at V and 3 bases at J, leaving 4 bases unmatched. CDR1 and CDR2 (germline): SEHNR, FQNEAQ (reference sequence). The CDR3 region has the DNA TGTGCCAGCAGCTTGCGGACTAGCGGGCGCTACGAGCAGTACTTC. Its protein product is CASSLRTSGRYEQYF.

The chain uses TRBV6-5 and TRBJ2-7, with D maybe TRBD2 (7 bases). The length of the CDR3 is 14 residues. The V gene lost 6 bases and the J gene lost 3 bases, with 15 bases spanning the gap. Germline lookup yields CDR1 MNHEY and CDR2 SVGAGI. The CDR3 region has the DNA TGTGCCAGCAGCCTGGGGGGGCTAGACTACGAGCAGTACTTC. Protein product: CASSLGGLDYEQYF.

This clone is termed medium-sized. The chain carries TRBV6-1 and TRBJ2-7, with TRBD1 matching 10 bases. After removal of 1 base from V and 4 bases from J, the junction contained 7 bases not matched to a gene. The CDR3 spans 16 residues. Germline V gene sequence: CDR1 MNHNS, CDR2 SASEGT. The CDR3 is CASSEEDGTGAYEQYF. Written as DNA, the CDR3 is TGTGCCAGCAGTGAAGAGGATGGGACAGGGGCGTACGAGCAGTACTTC.

The chain carries TRBV6-5 and TRBJ2-1, with TRBD2 matching over 9 bases. Germline V gene lookup returns CDR1 MNHEY and CDR2 SVGAGI. CDR3 length: 14 amino acids. J lost 6 bases, V lost 2 bases, and 2 bases had no gene match. CDR3 sequence reads: CASSYAGGPNEQFF. In nucleotides, the CDR3 is TGTGCCAGCAGTTACGCGGGAGGGCCCAATGAGCAGTTCTTC.

This clone was observed a single time. The chain has TRBV30 and TRBJ1-1; a weak D match, TRBD1 (5 bases). The CDR3 runs to 12 residues. The V gene lost 5 bases and the J gene lost 1 base, with 8 bases spanning the gap. CDR1 and CDR2 from the germline V gene are GTSNPN and SVGIG (reference sequence). The CDR3 protein is CAWGTGNTEAFF. The CDR3 nucleotides read TGTGCCTGGGGCACAGGGAACACTGAAGCTTTCTTT. Variable domain in full (rest from reference TRBV30 and TRBJ1-1): SQTIHQWPATLVQPVGSPLSLECTVEGTSNPNLYWYRQAAGRGLQLLFYSVGIGQISSEVPQNLSASRPQDRQFILSSKKLLLSDSGFYLCAWGTGNTEAFFGQGTRLTVV.

Only one count was recorded for this clone. This chain's CDR3 is CAWDLGGGNGELFF. CDR3 coding DNA: TGTGCCTGGGACCTAGGGGGTGGCAACGGGGAGCTGTTTTTT. This chain links TRBV30 with TRBJ2-2; D might be TRBD1 (6 bases). From germline, CDR1 is GTSNPN and CDR2 SVGIG (reference sequence). Deletions cut 5 bases from V and 7 bases from J, with 17 bases between. The CDR3 consists of 14 residues.

The CDR3 is CASSLQGGISGNTIYF. The CDR3 nucleotides are TGTGCCAGCAGCCTGCAGGGGGGAATCTCTGGAAACACCATATATTTT. The chain recombines TRBV7-9 with TRBJ1-3; 7 positions match TRBD1. The CDR3 spans 16 residues. The V segment lost 5 bases and the J segment 0 bases; nucleotides outside the gene matches: 7. Germline lookup yields CDR1 SEHNR and CDR2 FQNEAQ (reference sequence).

This clone was counted once. The CDR3 region is CASSPAVDGLLGEQYF. In nucleotides, the CDR3 is TGCGCCAGCAGCCCCGCCGTTGACGGCTTACTCGGCGAGCAGTACTTC. The chain links TRBV4-1 to TRBJ2-7; D call uncertain. V lost 4 bases and J lost 6, with 22 bases in between. The CDR3 is 16 amino acids. CDR1 and CDR2 from the germline V gene are MGHRA and YSYEKL.

This sequence joins TRBV27 and TRBJ2-2; no reliable D call. Trimming removed 0 bases at V and 1 base at J, with 12 bases between. This CDR3 region has 17 residues. Germline V gene sequence: CDR1 MNHEY, CDR2 SMNVEV (reference sequence). This CDR3 is CASSLSAYIKNTGELFF. The CDR3 DNA reads as TGTGCCAGCAGTTTATCGGCCTACATAAAGAACACCGGGGAGCTGTTTTTT.

The J gene is TRBJ2-7, the V gene TRBV27; TRBD1 aligns across 10 bases. V shed 5 bases, J shed 5 bases, and the junction held 12 bases outside the gene matches. CDR1 MNHEY and CDR2 SMNVEV come from the germline V gene (reference sequence). The CDR3 runs 16 residues. The CDR3 region has the DNA TGTGCCAGCAGTGACTACCGACAGGGGGCGAGACACGAGCAGTACTTC. Translation: CASSDYRQGARHEQYF.

The chain joins TRBV29-1 to TRBJ2-1; TRBD1 matches at 8 bases. Germline CDR1 is SQVTM and CDR2 is ANQGSEA. The CDR3 loop spans 14 amino acids. V lost 3 bases and J lost 8; bases outside the gene matches: 9. CDR3 DNA: TGCAGCGTTGATGGACAGGGAAGGTCTTATGAGCAGTTCTTC. Its protein is CSVDGQGRSYEQFF.

This clone was picked up a small number of times. The CDR3 spells CASSYRDGPTDTQYF. CDR3 in DNA: TGTGCCAGCAGTTACCGGGACGGTCCCACAGATACGCAGTATTTT. V usage is TRBV6-5 and J usage is TRBJ2-3; D could derive from TRBD1 or TRBD2 (5 bases each). Germline V gene data show CDR1 as MNHEY and CDR2 as SVGAGI. Trimming took 2 bases from V and 2 from J, leaving 11 bases between them. The CDR3 runs to 15 residues.

This clone has just a few counts. The chain couples TRBV9 to TRBJ1-1; 7 bases match TRBD1. After removal of 3 bases from V and 2 bases from J, the junction contained 4 bases not matched to a gene. The CDR3 totals 14 residues. Germline values: CDR1 SGDLS, CDR2 YYNGEE. CDR3 region: CASSGGDSNTEAFF. Written as DNA, the CDR3 is TGTGCCAGCAGCGGAGGGGACAGTAACACTGAAGCTTTCTTT. Full variable domain (rest looked up from reference TRBV9 and TRBJ1-1): DSGVTQTPKHLITATGQRVTLRCSPRSGDLSVYWYQQSLDQGLQFLIQYYNGEERAKGNILERFSAQQFPDLHSELNLSSLELGDSALYFCASSGGDSNTEAFFGQGTRLTVV.

The CDR3 region has the DNA TGTGCCAGCAGCTTGTACTCGGGACGCCCAAATCAGCCCCAGCATTTT. Amino acid sequence: CASSLYSGRPNQPQHF. This rearrangement joins TRBV7-9 to TRBJ1-5, with D possibly TRBD1 on 5 matching bases. Trimming removed 3 bases at V and 4 bases at J, with 16 bases between. The CDR3 spans 16 residues. Germline CDR1 reads SEHNR; CDR2 reads FQNEAQ (reference sequence).

The chain combines TRBV27 with TRBJ2-2; TRBD1 matches at 8 bases. Trimming cost V 4 bases and J 4 bases; bases outside gene matches: 2. The CDR3 sequence is 14 residues long. CDR1 and CDR2 (germline): MNHEY, SMNVEV (reference sequence). The CDR3, as DNA: TGTGCCAGCAGTTGGACAGGGCCCACCGGGGAGCTGTTTTTT. Its protein product is CASSWTGPTGELFF.

This chain joins TRBV4-1 and TRBJ1-2; no clear D. V was trimmed by 5 bases and J by 13 bases, leaving 17 bases between them. Germline CDR1 reads MGHRA; CDR2 reads YSYEKL. This CDR3 spans 12 amino acids. The CDR3 protein is CASSLHGETITF. The CDR3 DNA reads as TGCGCCAGCAGCTTACACGGGGAGACTATCACCTTC.

The rearrangement joins TRBV29-1 to TRBJ2-6, with D possibly matching TRBD1 (6 bases). The V gene lost 0 bases and the J gene lost 2 bases, with 11 bases spanning the gap. Looked up from germline, CDR1 is SQVTM and CDR2 is ANQGSEA. The CDR3 length is 16 residues. CDR3 bases: TGCAGCGTTGAAGACGCCCACAGGGCTGGGGCCAACGTCCTGACTTTC. Protein product: CSVEDAHRAGANVLTF.

The J gene is TRBJ2-2, the V gene TRBV11-2; the D is unclear. In germline, CDR1 is SGHAT, CDR2 FQNNGV. Trimming took off 1 base at V and 6 bases at J, with 3 bases between the two ends. The CDR3 extends over 12 amino acids. The CDR3 sequence: CASSLGSGELFF. The DNA for the CDR3 is TGTGCCAGCAGCTTAGGGTCCGGGGAGCTGTTTTTT. Full variable domain (outside the CDR3, taken from reference TRBV11-2 and TRBJ2-2): EAGVAQSPRYKIIEKRQSVAFWCNPISGHATLYWYQQILGQGPKLLIQFQNNGVVDDSQLPKDRFSAERLKGVDSTLKIQPAKLEDSAVYLCASSLGSGELFFGEGSRLTVL.

This chain links TRBV6-1 with TRBJ1-1; unclear D gene. Germline V gene lookup returns CDR1 MNHNS and CDR2 SASEGT. The CDR3 runs to 13 residues. The ends were cut back, 2 bases at V and 3 bases at J, with 7 bases in the middle. CDR3 bases: TGTGCCAGCAGTGAAACTGGGTACACTGAAGCTTTCTTT. Translating gives CASSETGYTEAFF.

CDR3 residues: CASGPLLTGDTEAFF. The DNA for the CDR3 is TGTGCCAGCGGGCCGCTCCTTACAGGGGACACTGAAGCTTTCTTT. The chain links TRBV9 to TRBJ1-1, with 7 nucleotides matching TRBD1. The CDR3 is 15 residues long. Per the germline V gene, CDR1 is SGDLS and CDR2 is YYNGEE. With V trimmed by 7 bases and J by 3 bases, 12 bases remained unmatched.

The rearrangement joins TRBV2 to TRBJ2-3; TRBD2 might be the D (7 bases). CDR1 is SNHLY, CDR2 FYNNEI, per germline. This CDR3 spans 16 amino acids. The V end lost 3 bases, the J end lost 3 bases, and 16 bases lay between the germline ends. The DNA for the CDR3 is TGTGCCAGCAGTGAGCTCCAAGGGGGAGGGACAGATACGCAGTATTTT. This translates into CASSELQGGGTDTQYF.

This clone has just one count. The rearrangement joins TRBV19 to TRBJ1-1, with 7 bases that match TRBD1. The V gene end was trimmed by 5 bases and the J gene end by 0 bases; junction bases not matched to a gene: 15. The CDR3 extends over 18 amino acids. Per the germline V gene, CDR1 is LNHDA and CDR2 is SQIVND (reference sequence). The CDR3 spells CASSLRGAGGWMNTEAFF. The CDR3 DNA sequence: TGTGCCAGTAGTCTCCGGGGGGCAGGGGGATGGATGAACACTGAAGCTTTCTTT.

This clone has a single count. J is TRBJ2-2 and V is TRBV27; 9 positions agree with TRBD2. The CDR3 extends over 15 amino acids. V was clipped by 5 bases and J by 5 bases; unmatched bases: 6. Germline values: CDR1 MNHEY, CDR2 SMNVEV (reference sequence). CDR3 protein: CASSPLREGTGELFF. The CDR3 coding sequence is TGTGCCAGCAGTCCCTTGCGGGAGGGGACCGGGGAGCTGTTTTTT.